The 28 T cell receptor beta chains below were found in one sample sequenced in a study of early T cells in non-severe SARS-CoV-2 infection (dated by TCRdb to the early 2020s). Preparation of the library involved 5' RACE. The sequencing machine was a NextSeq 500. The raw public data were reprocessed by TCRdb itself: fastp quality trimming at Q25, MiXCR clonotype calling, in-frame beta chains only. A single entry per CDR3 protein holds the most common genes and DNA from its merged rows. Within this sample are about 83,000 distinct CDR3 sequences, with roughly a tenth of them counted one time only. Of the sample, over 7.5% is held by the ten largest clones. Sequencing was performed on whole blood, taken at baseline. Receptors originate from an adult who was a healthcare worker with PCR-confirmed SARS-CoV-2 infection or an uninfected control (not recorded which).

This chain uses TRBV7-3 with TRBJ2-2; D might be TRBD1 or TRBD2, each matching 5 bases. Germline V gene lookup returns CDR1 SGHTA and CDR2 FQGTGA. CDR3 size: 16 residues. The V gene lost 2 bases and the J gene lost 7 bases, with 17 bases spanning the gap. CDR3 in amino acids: CASSLAGTSGGGELFF. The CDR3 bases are TGTGCCAGCAGCTTAGCCGGGACCTCAGGTGGCGGGGAGCTGTTTTTT.

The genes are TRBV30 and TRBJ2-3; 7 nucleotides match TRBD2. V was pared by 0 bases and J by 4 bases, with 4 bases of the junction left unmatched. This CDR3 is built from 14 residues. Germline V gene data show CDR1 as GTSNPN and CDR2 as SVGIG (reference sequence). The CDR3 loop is CAWSVGGSSDTQYF. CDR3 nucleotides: TGTGCCTGGAGTGTGGGGGGGAGTTCAGATACGCAGTATTTT.

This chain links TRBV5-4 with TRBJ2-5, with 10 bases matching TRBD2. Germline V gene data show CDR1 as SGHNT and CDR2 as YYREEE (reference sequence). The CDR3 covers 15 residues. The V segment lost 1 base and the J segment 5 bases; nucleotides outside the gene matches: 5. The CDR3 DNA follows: TGTGCCAGCAGCTTGTTCGGGACTAGCGTTGAGACCCAGTACTTC. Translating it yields CASSLFGTSVETQYF.

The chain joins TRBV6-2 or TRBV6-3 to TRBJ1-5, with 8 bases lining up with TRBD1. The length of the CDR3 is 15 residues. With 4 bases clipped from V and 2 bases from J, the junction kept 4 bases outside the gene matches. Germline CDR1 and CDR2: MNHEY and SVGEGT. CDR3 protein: CASSWTGYGNQPQHF. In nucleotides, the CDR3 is TGTGCCAGCAGTTGGACAGGGTACGGCAATCAGCCCCAGCATTTT.

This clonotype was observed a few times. CDR3 sequence: CASSLAPPYHEQYF. The CDR3 DNA is TGTGCCAGCAGCTTAGCCCCGCCGTACCACGAGCAGTACTTC. The V gene is TRBV7-6, the J gene TRBJ2-7; D unresolved. The V end was cut by 0 bases, the J end by 5 bases, with 11 bases between. Germline V gives CDR1 SGHVS, CDR2 FNYEAQ. This CDR3 spans 14 amino acids.

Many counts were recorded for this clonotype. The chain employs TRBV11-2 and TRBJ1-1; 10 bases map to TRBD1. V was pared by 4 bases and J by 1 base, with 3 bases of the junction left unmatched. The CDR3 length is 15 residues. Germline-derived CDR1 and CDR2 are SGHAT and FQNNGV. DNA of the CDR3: TGTGCCAGCAGCTCGACAGGGGGCACGAACACTGAAGCTTTCTTT. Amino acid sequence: CASSSTGGTNTEAFF.

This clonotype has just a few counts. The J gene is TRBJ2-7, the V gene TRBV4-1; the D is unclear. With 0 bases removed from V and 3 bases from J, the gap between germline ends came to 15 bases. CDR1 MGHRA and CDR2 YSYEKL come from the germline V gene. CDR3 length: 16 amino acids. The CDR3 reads CASSQDAAVLFYEQYF. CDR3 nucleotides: TGCGCCAGCAGCCAAGATGCGGCAGTACTATTCTACGAGCAGTACTTC.

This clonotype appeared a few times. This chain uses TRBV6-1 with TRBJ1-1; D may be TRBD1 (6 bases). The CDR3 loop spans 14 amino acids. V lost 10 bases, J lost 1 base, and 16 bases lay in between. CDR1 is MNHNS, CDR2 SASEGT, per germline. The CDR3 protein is CAILAGTPNTEAFF. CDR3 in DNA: TGTGCCATCCTAGCCGGGACACCGAACACTGAAGCTTTCTTT.

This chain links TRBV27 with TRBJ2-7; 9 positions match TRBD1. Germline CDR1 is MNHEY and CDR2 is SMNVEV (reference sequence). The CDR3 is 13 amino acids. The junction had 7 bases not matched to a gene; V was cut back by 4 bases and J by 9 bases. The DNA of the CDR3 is TGTGCCAGCAGTTGGGACAGGGAGGGTTCGCAGTACTTC. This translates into CASSWDREGSQYF.

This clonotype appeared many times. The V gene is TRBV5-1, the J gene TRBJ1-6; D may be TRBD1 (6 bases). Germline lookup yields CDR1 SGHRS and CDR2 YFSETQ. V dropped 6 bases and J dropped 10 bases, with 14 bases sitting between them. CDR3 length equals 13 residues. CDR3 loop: CASKGTLLSPLHF. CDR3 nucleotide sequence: TGCGCCAGCAAAGGGACACTCCTGTCACCCCTCCACTTT.

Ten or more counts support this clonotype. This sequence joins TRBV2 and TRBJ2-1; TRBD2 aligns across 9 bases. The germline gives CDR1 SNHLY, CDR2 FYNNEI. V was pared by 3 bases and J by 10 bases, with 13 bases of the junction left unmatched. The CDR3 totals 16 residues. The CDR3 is CASSDGGLAGIGEQFF. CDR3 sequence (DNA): TGTGCCAGCAGTGACGGGGGTCTAGCGGGAATCGGGGAGCAGTTCTTC.

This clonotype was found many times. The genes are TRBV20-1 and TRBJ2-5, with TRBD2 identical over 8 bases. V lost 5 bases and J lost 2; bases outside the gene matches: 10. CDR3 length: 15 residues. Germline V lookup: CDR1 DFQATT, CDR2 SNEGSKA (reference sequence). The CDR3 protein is CSAGRSGRRQETQYF. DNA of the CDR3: TGCAGTGCTGGACGAAGCGGGAGAAGGCAAGAGACCCAGTACTTC.

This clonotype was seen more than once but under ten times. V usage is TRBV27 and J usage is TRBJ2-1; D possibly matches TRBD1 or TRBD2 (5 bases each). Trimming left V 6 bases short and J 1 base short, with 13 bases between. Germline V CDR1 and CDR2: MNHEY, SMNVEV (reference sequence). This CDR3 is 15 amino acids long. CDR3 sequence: CASRKGRSSYNEQFF. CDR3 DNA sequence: TGTGCCAGCAGGAAGGGGAGAAGTTCCTACAATGAGCAGTTCTTC.

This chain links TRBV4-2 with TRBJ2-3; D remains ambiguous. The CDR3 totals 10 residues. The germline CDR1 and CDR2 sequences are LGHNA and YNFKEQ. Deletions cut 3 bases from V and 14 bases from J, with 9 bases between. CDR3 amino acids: CASSHRVGYF. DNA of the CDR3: TGTGCCAGCAGCCACCGGGTAGGGTATTTT.

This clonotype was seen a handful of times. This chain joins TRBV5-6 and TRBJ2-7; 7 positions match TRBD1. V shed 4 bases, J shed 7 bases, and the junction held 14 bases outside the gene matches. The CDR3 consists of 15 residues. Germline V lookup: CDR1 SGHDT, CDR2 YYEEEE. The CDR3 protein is CASSMTRDRLGEQYF. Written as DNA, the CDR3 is TGTGCCAGCAGCATGACCCGGGACAGATTGGGTGAGCAGTACTTC.

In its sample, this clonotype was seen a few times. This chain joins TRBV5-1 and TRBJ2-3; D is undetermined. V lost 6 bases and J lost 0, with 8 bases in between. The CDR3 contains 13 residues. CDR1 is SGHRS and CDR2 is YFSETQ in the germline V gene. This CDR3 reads CASTSLSTDTQYF. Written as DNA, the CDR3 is TGCGCCAGCACCTCCCTAAGCACAGATACGCAGTATTTT.

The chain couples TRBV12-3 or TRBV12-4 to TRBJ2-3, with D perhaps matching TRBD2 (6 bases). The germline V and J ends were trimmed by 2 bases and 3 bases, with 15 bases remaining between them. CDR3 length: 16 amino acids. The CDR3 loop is CASSLTPGSGTDTQYF. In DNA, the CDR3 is TGTGCCAGCAGTTTAACTCCCGGGAGTGGGACAGATACGCAGTATTTT.

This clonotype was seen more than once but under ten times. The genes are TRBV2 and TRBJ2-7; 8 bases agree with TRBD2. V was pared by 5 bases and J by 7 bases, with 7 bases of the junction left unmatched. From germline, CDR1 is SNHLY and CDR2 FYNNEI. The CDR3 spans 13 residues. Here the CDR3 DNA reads TGTGCCAGCAGTCGGGGGGGCGTGGCGGAGCAGTACTTC. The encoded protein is CASSRGGVAEQYF.

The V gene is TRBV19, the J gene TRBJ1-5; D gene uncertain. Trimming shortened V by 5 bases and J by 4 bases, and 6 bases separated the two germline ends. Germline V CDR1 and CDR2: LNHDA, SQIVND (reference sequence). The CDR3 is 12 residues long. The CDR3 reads CASSPPNQPQHF. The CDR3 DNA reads TGTGCCAGTAGTCCTCCTAATCAGCCCCAGCATTTT.

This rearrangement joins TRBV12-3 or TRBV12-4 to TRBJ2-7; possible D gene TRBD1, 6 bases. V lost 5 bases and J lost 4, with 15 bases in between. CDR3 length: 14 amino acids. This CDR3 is CASSPTGPQYEQYF. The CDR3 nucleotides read TGTGCCAGCAGTCCGACAGGCCCTCAATACGAGCAGTACTTC.

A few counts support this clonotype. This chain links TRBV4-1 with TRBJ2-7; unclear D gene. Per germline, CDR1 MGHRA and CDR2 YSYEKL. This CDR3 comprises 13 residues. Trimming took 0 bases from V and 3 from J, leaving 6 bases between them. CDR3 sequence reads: CASSQDAYYEQYF. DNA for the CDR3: TGCGCCAGCAGCCAAGATGCATACTACGAGCAGTACTTC.

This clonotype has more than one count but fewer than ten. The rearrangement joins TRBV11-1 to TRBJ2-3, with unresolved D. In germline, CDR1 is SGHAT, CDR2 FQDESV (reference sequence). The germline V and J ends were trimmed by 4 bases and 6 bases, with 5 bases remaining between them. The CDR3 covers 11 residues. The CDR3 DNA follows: TGTGCCAGCAGCTCCTCTGATACGCAGTATTTT. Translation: CASSSSDTQYF.

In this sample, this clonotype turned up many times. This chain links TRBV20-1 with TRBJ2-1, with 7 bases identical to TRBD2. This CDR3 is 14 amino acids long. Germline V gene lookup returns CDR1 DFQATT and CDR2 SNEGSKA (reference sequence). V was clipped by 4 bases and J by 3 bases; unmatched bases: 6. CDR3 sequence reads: CSATLAGHYNEQFF. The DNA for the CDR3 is TGCAGTGCTACCTTAGCGGGCCACTACAATGAGCAGTTCTTC.

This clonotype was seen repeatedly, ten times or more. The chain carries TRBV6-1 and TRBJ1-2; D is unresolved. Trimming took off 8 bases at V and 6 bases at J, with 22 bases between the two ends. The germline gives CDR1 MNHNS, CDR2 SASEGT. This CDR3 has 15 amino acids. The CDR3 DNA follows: TGTGCCAGCTGCTTTGGTTTTCAAGACGCAAATGGCTACACCTTC. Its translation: CASCFGFQDANGYTF.

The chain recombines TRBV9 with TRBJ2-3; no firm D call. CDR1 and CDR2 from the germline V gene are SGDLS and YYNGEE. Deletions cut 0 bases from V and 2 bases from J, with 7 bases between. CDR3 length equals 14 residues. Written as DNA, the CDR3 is TGTGCCAGCAGCGTAGGATCCTTCACAGATACGCAGTATTTT. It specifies CASSVGSFTDTQYF.

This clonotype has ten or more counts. The CDR3 is CASSLRAGQGAVNEQFF. The CDR3 bases are TGTGCCAGCAGTTTAAGGGCCGGACAGGGGGCAGTCAATGAGCAGTTCTTC. This sequence joins TRBV27 and TRBJ2-1; 11 nucleotides agree with TRBD1. The CDR3 is 17 amino acids. Unmatched junction bases numbered 9, after V lost 2 bases and J lost 6 bases. Germline V gives CDR1 MNHEY, CDR2 SMNVEV (reference sequence).

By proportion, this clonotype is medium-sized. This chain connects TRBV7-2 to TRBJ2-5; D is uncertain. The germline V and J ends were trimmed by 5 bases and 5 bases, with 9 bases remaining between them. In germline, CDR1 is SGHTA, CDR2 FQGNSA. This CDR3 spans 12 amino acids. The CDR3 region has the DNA TGTGCCAGCAGCCCTGAAGTGGAGACCCAGTACTTC. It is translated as CASSPEVETQYF.

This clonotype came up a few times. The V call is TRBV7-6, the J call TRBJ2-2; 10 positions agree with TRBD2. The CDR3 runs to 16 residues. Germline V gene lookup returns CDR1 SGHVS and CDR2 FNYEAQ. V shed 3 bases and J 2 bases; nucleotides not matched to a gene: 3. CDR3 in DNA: TGTGCCAGCAGCTTGGGACTAGCGCGTAACACCGGGGAGCTGTTTTTT. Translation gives CASSLGLARNTGELFF.